This T cell receptor beta chain is drawn from a study of T cell changes during pregnancy in multiple sclerosis. This clone was seen more than once but under ten times. Clones were sequenced by immunoSEQ multiplex PCR, and TCRdb holds only the in-frame ones, with some missing. Seen here are 47,000 or so clones, 94% observed once, and the top ten hold 0.4% to 0.55%. Per germline, CDR1 WNHNN and CDR2 SYGVQD (reference sequence). V was trimmed by 6 bases and J by 9 bases, leaving 9 bases between them. The length of the CDR3 is 12 residues. Here the sequenced sample was CD4+ T cells from peripheral blood mononuclear cells, taken in the first trimester of pregnancy. The rearrangement joins TRBV10-1 to TRBJ1-6, with a tentative D call TRBD1 (5 bases). This TCR was recovered from a female donor with multiple sclerosis, enrolled in a pregnancy study. The CDR3 sequence: CASSTGFSPLHF. Written as DNA, the CDR3 is TGCGCCAGCAGCACAGGATTTTCACCCCTCCACTTT.